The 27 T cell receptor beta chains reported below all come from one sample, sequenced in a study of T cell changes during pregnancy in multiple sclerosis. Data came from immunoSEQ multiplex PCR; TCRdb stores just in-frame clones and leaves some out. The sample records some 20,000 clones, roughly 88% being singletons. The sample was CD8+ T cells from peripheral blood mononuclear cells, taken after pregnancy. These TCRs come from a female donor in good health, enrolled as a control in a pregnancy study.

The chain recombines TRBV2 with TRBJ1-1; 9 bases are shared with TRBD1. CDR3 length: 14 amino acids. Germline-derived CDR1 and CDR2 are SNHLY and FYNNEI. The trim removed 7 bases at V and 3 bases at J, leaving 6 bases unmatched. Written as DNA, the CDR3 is TGTGCCAGCAACATACAGGGGGCGGACACTGAAGCTTTCTTT. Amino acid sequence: CASNIQGADTEAFF.

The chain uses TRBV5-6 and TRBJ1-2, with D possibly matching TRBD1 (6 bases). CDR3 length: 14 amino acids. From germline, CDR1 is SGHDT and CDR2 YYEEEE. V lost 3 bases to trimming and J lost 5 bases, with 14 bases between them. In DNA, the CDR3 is TGTGCCAGCAGCTCTTCAGGGGAATCATATGGCTACACCTTC. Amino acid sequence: CASSSSGESYGYTF.

The chain's CDR3 is CATTGGHQYNEQFF. The CDR3 nucleotides read TGTGCCACCACGGGGGGCCATCAATACAATGAGCAGTTCTTC. The genes are TRBV2 and TRBJ2-1, with D perhaps matching TRBD2 (7 bases). This CDR3 is 14 amino acids long. The V gene's germline CDR1 is SNHLY and CDR2 FYNNEI. V dropped 10 bases and J dropped 4 bases, with 17 bases sitting between them.

The DNA of the CDR3 is TGTGCCAGCAGCTTCAGGGTGCAACCTGAAGCTTTCTTT. Its translation: CASSFRVQPEAFF. This sequence joins TRBV5-6 and TRBJ1-1, with D maybe TRBD1 (5 bases). Trimming left V 2 bases short and J 6 bases short, with 11 bases between. Germline values: CDR1 SGHDT, CDR2 YYEEEE. The CDR3 has 13 residues.

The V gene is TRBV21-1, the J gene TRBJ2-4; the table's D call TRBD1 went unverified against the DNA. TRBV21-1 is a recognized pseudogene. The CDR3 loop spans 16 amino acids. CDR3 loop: CASSKHRTGAKNIQYF. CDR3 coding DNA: TGTGCCAGCAGCAAACACCGGACAGGGGCCAAAAACATTCAGTACTTC.

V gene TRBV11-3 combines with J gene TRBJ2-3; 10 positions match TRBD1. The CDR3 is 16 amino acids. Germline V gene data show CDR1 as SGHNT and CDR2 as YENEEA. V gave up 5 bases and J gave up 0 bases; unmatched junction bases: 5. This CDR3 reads CASSGRDRGSTDTQYF. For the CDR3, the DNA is TGTGCCAGCAGCGGGCGGGACAGGGGCAGCACAGATACGCAGTATTTT.

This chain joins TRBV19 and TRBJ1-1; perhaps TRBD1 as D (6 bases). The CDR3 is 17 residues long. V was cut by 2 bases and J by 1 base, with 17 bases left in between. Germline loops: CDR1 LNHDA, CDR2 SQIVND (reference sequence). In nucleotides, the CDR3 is TGTGCCAGTAGTATACCAACAGAGAGGGGGACGAACACTGAAGCTTTCTTT. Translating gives CASSIPTERGTNTEAFF.

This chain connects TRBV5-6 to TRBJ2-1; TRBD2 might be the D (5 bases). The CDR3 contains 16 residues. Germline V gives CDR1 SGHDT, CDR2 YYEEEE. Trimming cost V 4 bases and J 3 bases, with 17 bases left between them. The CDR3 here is CASSPGPPRDYNEQFF. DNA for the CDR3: TGTGCCAGCAGCCCCGGACCACCCCGGGACTACAATGAGCAGTTCTTC.

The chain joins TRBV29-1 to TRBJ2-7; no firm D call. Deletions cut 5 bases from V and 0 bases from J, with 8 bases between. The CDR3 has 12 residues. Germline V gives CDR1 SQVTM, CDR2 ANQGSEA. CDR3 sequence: CSVTTYSYEQYF. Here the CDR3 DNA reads TGCAGCGTTACTACCTACTCCTACGAGCAGTACTTC.

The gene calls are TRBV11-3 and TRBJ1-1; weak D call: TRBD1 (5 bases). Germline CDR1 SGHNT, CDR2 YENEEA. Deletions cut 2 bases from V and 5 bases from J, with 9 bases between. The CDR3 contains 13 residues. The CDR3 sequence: CASSLWGGTEAFF. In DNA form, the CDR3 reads TGTGCCAGCAGCTTATGGGGGGGAACTGAAGCTTTCTTT.

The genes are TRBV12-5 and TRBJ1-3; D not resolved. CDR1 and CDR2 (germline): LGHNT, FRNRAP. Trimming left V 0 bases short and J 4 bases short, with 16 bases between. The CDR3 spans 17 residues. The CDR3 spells CASGLVLKPAGGNTIYF. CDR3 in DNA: TGTGCTAGTGGTTTGGTACTAAAGCCGGCGGGGGGAAACACCATATATTTT.

The CDR3 is CASTGGDSSYEQYF. Written as DNA, the CDR3 is TGTGCCAGCACTGGTGGGGACAGCTCCTACGAGCAGTACTTC. The chain joins TRBV6-1 to TRBJ2-7, with 7 bases identical to TRBD1. CDR1 and CDR2 from the germline V gene are MNHNS and SASEGT. The CDR3 is 14 residues long. Germline trimming cut 7 bases from V and 0 bases from J; bases unmatched to any gene: 6.

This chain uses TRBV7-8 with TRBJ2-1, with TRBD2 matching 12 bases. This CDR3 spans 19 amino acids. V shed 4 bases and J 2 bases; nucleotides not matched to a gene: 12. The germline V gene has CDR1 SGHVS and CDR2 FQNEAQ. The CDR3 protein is CASSSGTHGLAGTYNEQFF. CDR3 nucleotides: TGTGCCAGCAGCTCTGGGACCCACGGACTAGCGGGGACCTACAATGAGCAGTTCTTC.

CDR3 residues: CSARDSDSGANVLTF. DNA of the CDR3: TGCAGCGCCCGGGACAGCGACTCTGGGGCCAACGTCCTGACTTTC. The chain employs TRBV29-1 and TRBJ2-6; 7 nucleotides agree with TRBD1. Trimming at V came to 7 bases and at J to 0 bases, leaving 6 bases not matched to a gene. The CDR3 length is 15 residues. CDR1 and CDR2 (germline): SQVTM, ANQGSEA.

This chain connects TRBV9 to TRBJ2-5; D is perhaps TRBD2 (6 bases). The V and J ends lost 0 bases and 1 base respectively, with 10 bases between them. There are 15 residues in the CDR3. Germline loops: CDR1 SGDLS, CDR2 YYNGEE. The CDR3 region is CASSVGRTTQETQYF. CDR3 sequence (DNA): TGTGCCAGCAGCGTAGGGCGGACTACCCAAGAGACCCAGTACTTC.

CDR3 sequence reads: CASSPYRGSANYGYTF. The CDR3 nucleotides are TGTGCCAGCAGCCCCTACAGGGGTTCAGCTAACTATGGCTACACCTTC. This rearrangement joins TRBV7-2 to TRBJ1-2, with 7 bases lining up with TRBD1. From germline, CDR1 is SGHTA and CDR2 FQGNSA. Germline trimming cut 5 bases from V and 0 bases from J; bases unmatched to any gene: 9. The CDR3 is made up of 16 amino acids.

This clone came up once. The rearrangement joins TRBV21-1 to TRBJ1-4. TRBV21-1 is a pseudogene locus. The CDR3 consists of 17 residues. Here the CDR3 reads CASSKVRVLRGGEKLFF. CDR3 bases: TGTGCCAGCAGCAAAGTGAGGGTTTTAAGGGGGGGGGAAAAACTGTTTTTT.

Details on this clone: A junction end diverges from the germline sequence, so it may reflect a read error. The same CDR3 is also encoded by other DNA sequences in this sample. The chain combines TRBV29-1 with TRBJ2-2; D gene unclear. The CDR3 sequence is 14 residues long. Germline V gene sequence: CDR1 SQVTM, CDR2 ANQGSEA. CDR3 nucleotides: TGCAGCGTGGAAGGGCCCCTCAGCGCCGGGGAGCTGTTTTTT. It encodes CSVEGPLSAGELFF.

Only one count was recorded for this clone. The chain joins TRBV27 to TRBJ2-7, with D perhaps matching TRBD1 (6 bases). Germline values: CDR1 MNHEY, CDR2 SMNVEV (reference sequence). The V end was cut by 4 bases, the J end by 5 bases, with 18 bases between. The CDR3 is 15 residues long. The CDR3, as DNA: TGTGCCAGCAGTTCATCACCCCAGGGGCGCAACGAGCAGTACTTC. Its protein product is CASSSSPQGRNEQYF.

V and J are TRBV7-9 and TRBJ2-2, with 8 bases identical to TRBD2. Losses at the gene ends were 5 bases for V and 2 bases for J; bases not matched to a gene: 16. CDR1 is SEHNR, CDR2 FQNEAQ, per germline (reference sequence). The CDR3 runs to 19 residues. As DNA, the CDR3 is TGTGCCAGCAGCCCAACTATGCGACCGGGGGGGGGCAACACCGGGGAGCTGTTTTTT. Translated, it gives CASSPTMRPGGGNTGELFF.

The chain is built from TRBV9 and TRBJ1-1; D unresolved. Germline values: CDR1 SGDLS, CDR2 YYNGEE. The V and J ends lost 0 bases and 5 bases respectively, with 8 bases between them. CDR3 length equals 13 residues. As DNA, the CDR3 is TGTGCCAGCAGCGTAGCCCTGAGTACTGAAGCTTTCTTT. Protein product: CASSVALSTEAFF.

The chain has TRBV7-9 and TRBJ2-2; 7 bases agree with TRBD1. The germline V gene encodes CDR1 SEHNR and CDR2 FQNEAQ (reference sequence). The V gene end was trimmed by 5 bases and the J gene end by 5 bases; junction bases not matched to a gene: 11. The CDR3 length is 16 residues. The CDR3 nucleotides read TGTGCCAGCAGCCCGGGACAGACGATTCGGACCGGGGAGCTGTTTTTT. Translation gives CASSPGQTIRTGELFF.

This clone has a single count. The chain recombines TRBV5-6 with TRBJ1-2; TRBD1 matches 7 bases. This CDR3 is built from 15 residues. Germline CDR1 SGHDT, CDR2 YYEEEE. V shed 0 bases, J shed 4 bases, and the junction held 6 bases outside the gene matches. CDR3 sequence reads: CASSLGGGGLYGYTF. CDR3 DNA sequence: TGTGCCAGCAGCTTGGGAGGGGGCGGTCTCTATGGCTACACCTTC.

Here the CDR3 reads CASSDSGTGYDAYTF. The DNA for the CDR3 is TGTGCCAGCAGTGACTCAGGGACAGGGTATGATGCCTACACCTTC. This chain connects TRBV6-4 to TRBJ1-2; TRBD1 aligns across 9 bases. The CDR3 length is 15 residues. J gave up 10 bases and V 0 bases, and 9 bases lay outside the gene matches. Germline CDR1 is MRHNA and CDR2 is SNTAGT.

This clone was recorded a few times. CDR3 DNA: TGTGCCTGGATCGGGGATGTTGTCACTGAAGCTTTCTTT. This encodes CAWIGDVVTEAFF. The V and J genes are TRBV30 and TRBJ1-1, with unresolved D. The CDR3 has 13 residues. V lost 4 bases and J 4 bases, leaving 13 bases between the germline ends. In germline, CDR1 is GTSNPN, CDR2 SVGIG (reference sequence).

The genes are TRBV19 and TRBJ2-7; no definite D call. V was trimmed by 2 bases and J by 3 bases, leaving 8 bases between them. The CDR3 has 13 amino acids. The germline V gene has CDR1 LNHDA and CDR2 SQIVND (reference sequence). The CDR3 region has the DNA TGTGCCAGTAGTATAAGGAACAGCTACGAGCAGTACTTC. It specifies CASSIRNSYEQYF.

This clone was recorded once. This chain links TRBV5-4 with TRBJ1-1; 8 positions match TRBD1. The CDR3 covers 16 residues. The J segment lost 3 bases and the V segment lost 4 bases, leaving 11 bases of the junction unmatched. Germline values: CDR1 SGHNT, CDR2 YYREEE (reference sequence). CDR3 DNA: TGTGCCAGCAGCGCACTGAGACAGGGGACCTACACTGAAGCTTTCTTT. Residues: CASSALRQGTYTEAFF.